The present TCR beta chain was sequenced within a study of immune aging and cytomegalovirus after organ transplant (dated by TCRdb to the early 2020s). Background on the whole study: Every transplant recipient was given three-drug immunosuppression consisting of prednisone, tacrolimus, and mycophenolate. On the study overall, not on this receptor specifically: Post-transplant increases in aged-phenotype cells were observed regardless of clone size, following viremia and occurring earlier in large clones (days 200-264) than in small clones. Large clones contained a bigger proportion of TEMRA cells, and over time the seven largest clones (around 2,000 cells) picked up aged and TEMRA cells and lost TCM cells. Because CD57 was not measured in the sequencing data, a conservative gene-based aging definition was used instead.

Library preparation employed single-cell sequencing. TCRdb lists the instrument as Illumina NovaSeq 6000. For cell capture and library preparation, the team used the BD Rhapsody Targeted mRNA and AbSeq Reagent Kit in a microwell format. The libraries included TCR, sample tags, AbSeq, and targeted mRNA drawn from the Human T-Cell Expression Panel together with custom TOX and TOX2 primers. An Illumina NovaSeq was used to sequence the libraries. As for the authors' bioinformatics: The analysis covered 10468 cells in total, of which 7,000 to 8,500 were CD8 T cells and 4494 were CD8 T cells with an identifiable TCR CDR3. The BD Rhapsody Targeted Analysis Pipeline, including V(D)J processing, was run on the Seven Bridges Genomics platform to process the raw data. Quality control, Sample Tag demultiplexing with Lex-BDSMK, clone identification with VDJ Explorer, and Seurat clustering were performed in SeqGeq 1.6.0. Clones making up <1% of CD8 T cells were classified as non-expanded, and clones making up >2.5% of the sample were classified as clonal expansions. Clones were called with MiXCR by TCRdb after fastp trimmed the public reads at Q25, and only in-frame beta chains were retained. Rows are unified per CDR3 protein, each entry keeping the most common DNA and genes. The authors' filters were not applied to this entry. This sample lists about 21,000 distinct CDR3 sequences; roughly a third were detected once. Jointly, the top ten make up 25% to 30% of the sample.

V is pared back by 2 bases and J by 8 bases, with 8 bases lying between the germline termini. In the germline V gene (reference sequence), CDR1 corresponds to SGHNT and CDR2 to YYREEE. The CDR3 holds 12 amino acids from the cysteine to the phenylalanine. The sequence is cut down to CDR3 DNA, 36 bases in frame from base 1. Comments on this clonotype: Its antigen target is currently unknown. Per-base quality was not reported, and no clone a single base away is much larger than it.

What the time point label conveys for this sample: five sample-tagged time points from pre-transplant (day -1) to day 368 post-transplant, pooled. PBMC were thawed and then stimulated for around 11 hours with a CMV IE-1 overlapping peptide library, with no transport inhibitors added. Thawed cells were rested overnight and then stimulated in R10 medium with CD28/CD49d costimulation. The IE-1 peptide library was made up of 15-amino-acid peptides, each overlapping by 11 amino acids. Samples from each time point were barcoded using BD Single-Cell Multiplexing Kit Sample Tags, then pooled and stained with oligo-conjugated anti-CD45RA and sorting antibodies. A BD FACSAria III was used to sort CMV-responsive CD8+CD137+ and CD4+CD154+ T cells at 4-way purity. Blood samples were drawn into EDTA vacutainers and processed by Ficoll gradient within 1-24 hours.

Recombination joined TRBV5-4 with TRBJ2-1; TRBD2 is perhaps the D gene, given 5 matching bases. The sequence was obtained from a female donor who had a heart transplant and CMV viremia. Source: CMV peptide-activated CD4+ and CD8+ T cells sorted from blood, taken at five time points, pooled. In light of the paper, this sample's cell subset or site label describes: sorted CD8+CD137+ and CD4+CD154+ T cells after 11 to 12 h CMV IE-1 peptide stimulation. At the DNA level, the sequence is TGTGCCAGCAGCTTTTGGCGGGATGAGCAGTTCTTC. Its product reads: CASSFWRDEQFF.